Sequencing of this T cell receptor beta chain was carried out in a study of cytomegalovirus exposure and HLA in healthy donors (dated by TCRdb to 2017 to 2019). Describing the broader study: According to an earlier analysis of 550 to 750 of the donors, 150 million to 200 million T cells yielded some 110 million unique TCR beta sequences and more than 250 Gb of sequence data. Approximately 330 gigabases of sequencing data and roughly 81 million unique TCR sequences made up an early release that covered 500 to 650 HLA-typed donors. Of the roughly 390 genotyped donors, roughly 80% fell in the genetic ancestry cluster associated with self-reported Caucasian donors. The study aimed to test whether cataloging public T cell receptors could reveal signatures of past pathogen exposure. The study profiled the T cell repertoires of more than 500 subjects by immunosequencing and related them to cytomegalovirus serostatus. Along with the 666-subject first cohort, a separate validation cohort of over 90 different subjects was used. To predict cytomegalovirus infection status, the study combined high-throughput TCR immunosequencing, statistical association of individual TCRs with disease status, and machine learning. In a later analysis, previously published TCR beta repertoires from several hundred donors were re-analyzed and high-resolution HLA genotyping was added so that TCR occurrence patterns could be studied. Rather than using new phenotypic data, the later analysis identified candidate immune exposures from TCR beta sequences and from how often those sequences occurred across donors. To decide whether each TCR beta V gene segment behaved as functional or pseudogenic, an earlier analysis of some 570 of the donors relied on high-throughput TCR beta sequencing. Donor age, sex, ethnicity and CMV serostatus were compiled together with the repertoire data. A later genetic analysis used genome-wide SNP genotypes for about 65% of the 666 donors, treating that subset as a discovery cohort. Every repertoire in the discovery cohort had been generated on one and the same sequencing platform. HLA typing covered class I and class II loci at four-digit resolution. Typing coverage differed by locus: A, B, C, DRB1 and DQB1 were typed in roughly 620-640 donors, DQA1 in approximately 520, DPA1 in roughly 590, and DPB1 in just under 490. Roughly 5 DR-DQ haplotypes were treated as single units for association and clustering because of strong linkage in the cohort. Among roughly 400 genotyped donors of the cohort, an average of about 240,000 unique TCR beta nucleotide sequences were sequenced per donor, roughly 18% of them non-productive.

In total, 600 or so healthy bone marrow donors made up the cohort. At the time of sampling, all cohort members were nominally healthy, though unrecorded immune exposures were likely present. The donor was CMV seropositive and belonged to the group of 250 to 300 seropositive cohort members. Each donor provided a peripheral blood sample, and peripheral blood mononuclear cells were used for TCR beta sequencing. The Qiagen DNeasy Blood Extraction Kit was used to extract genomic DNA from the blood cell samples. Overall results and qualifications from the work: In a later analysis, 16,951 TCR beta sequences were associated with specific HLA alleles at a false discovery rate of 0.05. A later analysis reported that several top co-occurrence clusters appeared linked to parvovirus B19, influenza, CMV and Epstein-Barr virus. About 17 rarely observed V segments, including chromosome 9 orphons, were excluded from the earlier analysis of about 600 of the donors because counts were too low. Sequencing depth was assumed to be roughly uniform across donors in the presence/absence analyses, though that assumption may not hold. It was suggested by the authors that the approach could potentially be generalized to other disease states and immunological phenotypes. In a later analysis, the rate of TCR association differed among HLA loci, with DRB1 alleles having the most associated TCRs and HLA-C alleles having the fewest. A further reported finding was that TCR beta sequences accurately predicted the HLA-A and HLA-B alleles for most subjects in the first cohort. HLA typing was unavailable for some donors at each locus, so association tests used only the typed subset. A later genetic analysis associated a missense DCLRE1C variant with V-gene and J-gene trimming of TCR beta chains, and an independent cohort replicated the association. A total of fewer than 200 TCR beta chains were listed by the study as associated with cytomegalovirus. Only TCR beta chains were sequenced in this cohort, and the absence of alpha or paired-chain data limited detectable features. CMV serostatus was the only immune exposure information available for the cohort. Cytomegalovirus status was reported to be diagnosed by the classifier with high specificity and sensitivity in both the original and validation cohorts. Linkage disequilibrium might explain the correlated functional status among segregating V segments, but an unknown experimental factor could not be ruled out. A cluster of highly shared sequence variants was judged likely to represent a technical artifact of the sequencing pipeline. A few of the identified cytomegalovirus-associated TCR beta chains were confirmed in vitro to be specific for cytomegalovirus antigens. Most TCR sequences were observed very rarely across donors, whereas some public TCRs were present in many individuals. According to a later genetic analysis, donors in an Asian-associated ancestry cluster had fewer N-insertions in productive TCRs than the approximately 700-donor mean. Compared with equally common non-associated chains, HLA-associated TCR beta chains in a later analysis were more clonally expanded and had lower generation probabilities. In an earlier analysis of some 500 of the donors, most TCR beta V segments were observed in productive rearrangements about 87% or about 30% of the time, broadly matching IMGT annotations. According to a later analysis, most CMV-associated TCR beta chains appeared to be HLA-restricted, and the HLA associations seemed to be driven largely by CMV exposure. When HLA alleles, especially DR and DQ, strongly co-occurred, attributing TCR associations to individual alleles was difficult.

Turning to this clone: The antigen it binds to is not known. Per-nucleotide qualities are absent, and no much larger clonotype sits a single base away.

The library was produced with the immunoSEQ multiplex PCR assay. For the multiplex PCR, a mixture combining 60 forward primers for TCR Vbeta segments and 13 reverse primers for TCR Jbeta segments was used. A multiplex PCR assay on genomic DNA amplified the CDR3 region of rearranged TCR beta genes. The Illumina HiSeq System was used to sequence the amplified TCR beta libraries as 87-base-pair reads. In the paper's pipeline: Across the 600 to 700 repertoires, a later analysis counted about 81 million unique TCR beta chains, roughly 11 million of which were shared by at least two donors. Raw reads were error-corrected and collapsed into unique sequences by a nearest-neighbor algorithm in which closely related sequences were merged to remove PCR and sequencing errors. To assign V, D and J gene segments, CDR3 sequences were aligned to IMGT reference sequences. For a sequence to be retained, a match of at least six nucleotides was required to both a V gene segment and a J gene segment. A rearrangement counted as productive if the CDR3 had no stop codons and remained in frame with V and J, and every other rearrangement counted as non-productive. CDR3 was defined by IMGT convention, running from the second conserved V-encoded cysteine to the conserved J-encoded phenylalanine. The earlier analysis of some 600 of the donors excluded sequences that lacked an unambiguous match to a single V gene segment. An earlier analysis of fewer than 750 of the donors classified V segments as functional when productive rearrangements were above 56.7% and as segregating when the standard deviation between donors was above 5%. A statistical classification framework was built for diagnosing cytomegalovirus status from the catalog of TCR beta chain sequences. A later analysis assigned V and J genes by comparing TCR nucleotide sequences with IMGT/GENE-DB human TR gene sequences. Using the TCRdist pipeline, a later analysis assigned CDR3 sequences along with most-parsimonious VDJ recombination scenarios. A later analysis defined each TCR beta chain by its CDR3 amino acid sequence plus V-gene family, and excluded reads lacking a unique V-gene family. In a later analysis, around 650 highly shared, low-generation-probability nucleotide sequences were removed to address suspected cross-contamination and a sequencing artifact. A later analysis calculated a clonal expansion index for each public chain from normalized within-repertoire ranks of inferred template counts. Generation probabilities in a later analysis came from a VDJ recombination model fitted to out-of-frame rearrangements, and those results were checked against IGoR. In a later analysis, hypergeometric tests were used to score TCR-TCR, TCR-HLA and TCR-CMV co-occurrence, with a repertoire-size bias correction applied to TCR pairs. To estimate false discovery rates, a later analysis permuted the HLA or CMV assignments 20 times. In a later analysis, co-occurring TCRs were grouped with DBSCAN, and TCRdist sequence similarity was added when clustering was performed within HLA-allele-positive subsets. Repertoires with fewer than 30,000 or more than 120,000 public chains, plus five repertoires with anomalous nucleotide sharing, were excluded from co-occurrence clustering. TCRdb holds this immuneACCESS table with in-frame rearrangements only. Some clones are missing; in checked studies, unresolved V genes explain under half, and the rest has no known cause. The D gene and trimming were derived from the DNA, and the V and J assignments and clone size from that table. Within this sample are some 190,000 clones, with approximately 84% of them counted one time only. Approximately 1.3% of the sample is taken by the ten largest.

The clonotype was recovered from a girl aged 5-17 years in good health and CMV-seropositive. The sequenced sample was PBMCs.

The sequenced DNA: TGTGCCAGTAGTCCTACAGGGGTAAAGGACGGAGAGACCCAGTACTTC. Its translation reads: CASSPTGVKDGETQYF. The chain links TRBV19 with TRBJ2-5, with 7 bases matching TRBD1. The cysteine opens and the phenylalanine closes a CDR3 of 16 amino acids. Here the CDR3 DNA is all that survives: 48 bases in frame from base 1. CDR1 and CDR2 are read off the germline V gene (reference sequence) as LNHDA and SQIVND. V ends up 5 bases short and J 4 bases short, with an unmatched junction base count of 13.